This T cell receptor (beta chain) was found in a study of T cell responses to AZD1222 COVID-19 vaccine. Notes on the study in general: Seropositive AZD1222 recipients at baseline numbered only 5 to 7. There were mostly white British donors and more females than males, and clonal diversity was possibly underestimated. With dominance at 160-218 and 743-854, vaccine-associated CD4 TCRs spanned spike.

Of note for this clone: Its matching antigen is unknown.

V shed 2 bases and J shed 0 bases, with 7 bases lying between them. The germline CDR1 and CDR2 sequences are SGHAT and FQNNGV. The CDR3 totals 14 residues. Clones were read by immunoSEQ multiplex PCR, and TCRdb kept only the in-frame ones, dropping some. Among 100,000 to 150,000 clones listed, 85% were seen once. Recipients boosted at about 4 weeks or about 12 weeks are pooled. V is TRBV11-2 and J is TRBJ1-1; D is possibly TRBD1 (6 bases). The TCR sequence derives from an adult who received the AZD1222 COVID-19 vaccine. Specimen: peripheral blood, collected 28 days after the second AZD1222 dose. DNA of the CDR3: TGTGCCAGCAGCTTAACAGGGATGAACACTGAAGCTTTCTTT. Translating it yields CASSLTGMNTEAFF.